This T cell receptor (beta chain) is drawn from a study of cytomegalovirus exposure and HLA in healthy donors. Study-level results: Exclusion applied to some V segments, including TRBV6-2 and TRBV6-3, as they were indistinguishable.

Trimming removed 3 bases from V and 4 bases from J, with 7 bases in between. The CDR3 is 13 amino acids. The germline V gene has CDR1 SEHNR and CDR2 FQNEAQ (reference sequence). PCR was performed using 60 Vbeta and 13 Jbeta primers. Repertoires were generated with immunoSEQ multiplex PCR, while TCRdb's copy carries only in-frame clones and drops some. The sample has around 50,000 clones, approximately 70% seen once. This clone was seen a handful of times. The antigen is not known. The chain links TRBV7-9 to TRBJ1-5, with D hard to call. This receptor was taken from a woman between 50 and 59 years old in good health and CMV-seropositive. The specimen sequenced was PBMCs. In DNA form, the CDR3 reads TGTGCCAGCAGCTTGGCATTGAATCAGCCCCAGCATTTT. Translating it yields CASSLALNQPQHF.